Here is one TCR beta chain with its context. Unsorted PBMCs provided DNA that was sequenced on ten immunoSEQ deep assay plates. Per the original data handling: Owing to the provision of junction-only sequences devoid of quality scores by immunoSEQ, filtering differed. Method: immunoSEQ multiplex PCR; TCRdb's copy keeps in-frame clones and lacks some. That table supplies the V and J calls and clone size; D and trimming were determined from the DNA. The sample yields hundreds of thousands of clones, around three quarters seen once. This entry belongs to a study of shared clonotypes between healthy human individuals. At the level of the study: Donor ages ranged 18 to 49 years: a couple of women, a few men.

The CDR3 is made up of 15 amino acids. The germline CDR1 and CDR2 sequences are SEHNR and FQNEAQ (reference sequence). The J segment lost 7 bases and the V segment lost 6 bases, leaving 12 bases of the junction unmatched. The sequenced material came from PBMCs. This rearrangement joins TRBV7-9 to TRBJ1-1, with 9 nucleotides matching TRBD1. The TCR sequence derives from a woman between 35 and 50 years old in good health. Some clones in this sample may be carry-over from other donors' samples. This chain's CDR3 is CASSSRDRDSNEAFF. The CDR3, as DNA: TGTGCCAGCAGTTCCCGGGACAGGGATTCTAATGAAGCTTTCTTT.